The 32 T cell receptor beta chains below all came from one sample that was sequenced in a study of blood T cell repertoires in COVID-19. Clones were sequenced by immunoSEQ multiplex PCR, and TCRdb holds only the in-frame ones, with some missing. The repertoire holds around 130,000 clones, with approximately 84% as singletons. The sample comprised peripheral blood. These receptors were taken from a man aged 55-75 years with acute or convalescent COVID-19.

The chain recombines TRBV6-5 with TRBJ1-1; a weak D match, TRBD1 (6 bases). There are 14 residues in the CDR3. Germline values: CDR1 MNHEY, CDR2 SVGAGI. V lost 3 bases to trimming and J lost 2 bases, with 10 bases between them. In DNA, the CDR3 is TGTGCCAGCAGTTATGTCAGGGGTAACACTGAAGCTTTCTTT. It specifies CASSYVRGNTEAFF.

The CDR3 bases are TGTGCCAGCAGCTTTGGGTCGAGGGAGGAAGAGCAGTACTTC. It yields the protein CASSFGSREEEQYF. The J gene is TRBJ2-7, the V gene TRBV5-4, with D maybe TRBD2 (6 bases). Germline lookup yields CDR1 SGHNT and CDR2 YYREEE (reference sequence). The CDR3 is 14 residues long. V was cut by 2 bases and J by 7 bases, with 16 bases left in between.

The rearrangement joins TRBV29-1 to TRBJ2-7; 8 positions agree with TRBD2. Germline CDR1 is SQVTM and CDR2 is ANQGSEA. CDR3 length equals 16 residues. V shed 1 base and J 3 bases; nucleotides not matched to a gene: 11. The CDR3 DNA follows: TGCAGCGTTGAAGTTATTCGGAGGAGCGGGGGCTACGAGCAGTACTTC. Translation gives CSVEVIRRSGGYEQYF.

This clone was observed a handful of times. The chain joins TRBV5-1 to TRBJ1-4; 7 nucleotides line up with TRBD1. Germline assignment: CDR1 SGHRS and CDR2 YFSETQ. V shed 3 bases and J 6 bases; nucleotides not matched to a gene: 5. The CDR3 has 14 residues. The CDR3, as DNA: TGCGCCAGCAGCTACGGGACAGCCGATGAAAAACTGTTTTTT. Translation: CASSYGTADEKLFF.

The CDR3 spells CASTPGQGASQPQHF. CDR3 nucleotides: TGTGCCAGTACACCGGGACAGGGGGCCAGTCAGCCCCAGCATTTT. The V call is TRBV10-3, the J call TRBJ1-5; TRBD1 matches 12 bases. This CDR3 region has 15 residues. Germline CDR1 reads ENHRY; CDR2 reads SYGVKD. Trimming removed 10 bases from V and 6 bases from J; junction bases left unmatched: 10.

This clone was detected only once. V is TRBV12-3 or TRBV12-4 and J is TRBJ2-1; TRBD2 is a possible D gene (5 bases). Trimming stripped 6 bases from V and 10 bases from J, with 10 bases between. The CDR3 consists of 11 residues. The DNA of the CDR3 is TGTGCCAGCAGCAGGACTTTCGAGCAGTTCTTC. Protein sequence: CASSRTFEQFF.

The CDR3 loop is CASSFPDQPQHF. CDR3 in DNA: TGTGCCAGCAGCTTCCCAGATCAGCCCCAGCATTTT. The chain carries TRBV11-2 and TRBJ1-5; D is undetermined. Germline V CDR1 and CDR2: SGHAT, FQNNGV. Trimming pared 3 bases from V and 5 bases from J, leaving 5 bases between. The length of the CDR3 is 12 residues.

V usage is TRBV29-1 and J usage is TRBJ2-5; TRBD2 agrees at 8 bases. With V trimmed by 4 bases and J by 5 bases, 12 bases remained unmatched. CDR3 length: 15 amino acids. CDR1 and CDR2 from the germline V gene are SQVTM and ANQGSEA. CDR3 DNA: TGCAGCGTTGCCTTAAACGGGGGGGAAGGGGAGACCCAGTACTTC. Amino acid sequence: CSVALNGGEGETQYF. The entire variable domain, with the rest obtained from reference TRBV29-1 and TRBJ2-5, is as follows: SAVISQKPSRDICQRGTSLTIQCQVDSQVTMMFWYRQQPGQSLTLIATANQGSEATYESGFVIDKFPISRPNLTFSTLTVSNMSPEDSSIYLCSVALNGGEGETQYFGPGTRLLVL.

The V gene is TRBV27, the J gene TRBJ2-3, with 10 bases identical to TRBD2. V shed 5 bases and J 2 bases; nucleotides not matched to a gene: 7. The germline gives CDR1 MNHEY, CDR2 SMNVEV (reference sequence). The CDR3 covers 16 residues. CDR3 amino acids: CASSLRTSGTTDTQYF. The DNA of the CDR3 is TGTGCCAGCAGTCTTCGGACTAGCGGCACCACAGATACGCAGTATTTT.

This chain connects TRBV7-8 to TRBJ2-5, with D perhaps TRBD2 (6 bases). V lost 1 base and J lost 7, with 7 bases in between. The CDR3 totals 12 residues. CDR1 and CDR2 (germline): SGHVS, FQNEAQ. In nucleotides, the CDR3 is TGTGCCAGCAGCTTAGAGGAGGGGACCCAGTACTTC. It is translated as CASSLEEGTQYF. The variable domain in full, completed from reference TRBV7-8 and TRBJ2-5, reads GAGVSQSPRYKVAKRGQDVALRCDPISGHVSLFWYQQALGQGPEFLTYFQNEAQLDKSGLPSDRFFAERPEGSVSTLKIQRTQQEDSAVYLCASSLEEGTQYFGPGTRLLVL.

The chain carries TRBV6-1 and TRBJ2-3; 8 positions match TRBD1. Trimming at V came to 2 bases and at J to 3 bases, leaving 4 bases not matched to a gene. The CDR3 loop spans 15 amino acids. In germline, CDR1 is MNHNS, CDR2 SASEGT. For the CDR3, the DNA is TGTGCCAGCAGTGAAAGGACAGGGTGGACAGATACGCAGTATTTT. It translates to CASSERTGWTDTQYF.

This chain joins TRBV7-2 and TRBJ1-1; 9 bases map to TRBD1. This CDR3 has 13 amino acids. From germline, CDR1 is SGHTA and CDR2 FQGNSA. V trimming: 5 bases; J trimming: 4 bases; junction bases outside the gene matches: 2. CDR3 residues: CASSLTGGTEAFF. CDR3 in DNA: TGTGCCAGCAGCCTGACAGGGGGCACTGAAGCTTTCTTT.

This sequence joins TRBV19 and TRBJ2-5; no clear D. With 3 bases removed from V and 7 bases from J, the gap between germline ends came to 6 bases. CDR1 and CDR2 (germline): LNHDA, SQIVND (reference sequence). This CDR3 spans 11 amino acids. The CDR3 loop is CASSMSGTQYF. CDR3 DNA sequence: TGTGCCAGTAGTATGTCAGGGACCCAGTACTTC.

The chain carries TRBV7-6 and TRBJ2-1; D might be TRBD2 (6 bases). Germline V lookup: CDR1 SGHVS, CDR2 FNYEAQ. V lost 1 base and J lost 5, with 18 bases in between. The CDR3 is 17 amino acids. In nucleotides, the CDR3 is TGTGCCAGCAGCTTAGGTTGGGGCCAACCGGGGGACAATGAGCAGTTCTTC. Amino acid sequence: CASSLGWGQPGDNEQFF.

V is TRBV19 and J is TRBJ2-7; the D gene is possibly TRBD1 (5 bases). Germline loops: CDR1 LNHDA, CDR2 SQIVND (reference sequence). This CDR3 region has 14 residues. V was shortened by 2 bases and J by 6 bases, with 14 bases between the two germline ends. The CDR3, as DNA: TGTGCCAGTAGTATAACTGGGGCCCCAGGCGAGCAGTACTTC. Encoded protein: CASSITGAPGEQYF.

This chain uses TRBV10-1 with TRBJ1-5; weak D call: TRBD1 (5 bases). Germline CDR1 and CDR2: WNHNN and SYGVQD (reference sequence). The V gene lost 3 bases and the J gene lost 2 bases, with 5 bases spanning the gap. The CDR3 spans 13 residues. In DNA form, the CDR3 reads TGCGCCAGCAGTGACAGGGGCAATCAGCCCCAGCATTTT. The encoded protein is CASSDRGNQPQHF.

V and J are TRBV5-4 and TRBJ2-5; 7 bases match TRBD2. Germline V gives CDR1 SGHNT, CDR2 YYREEE (reference sequence). V shed 0 bases, J shed 7 bases, and the junction held 9 bases outside the gene matches. This CDR3 contains 15 residues. The CDR3 sequence is CASSLEGLGEGTQYF. In nucleotides, the CDR3 is TGTGCCAGCAGCTTGGAAGGACTAGGGGAAGGGACCCAGTACTTC. Based on the CDR3 plus reference TRBV5-4 and TRBJ2-5, the full variable domain is ETGVTQSPTHLIKTRGQQVTLRCSSQSGHNTVSWYQQALGQGPQFIFQYYREEENGRGNFPPRFSGLQFPNYSSELNVNALELDDSALYLCASSLEGLGEGTQYFGPGTRLLVL.

This sequence joins TRBV6-4 and TRBJ2-7; 9 bases align to TRBD2. The CDR3 runs to 14 residues. Trimming at V came to 9 bases and at J to 2 bases, leaving 8 bases not matched to a gene. Looked up from germline, CDR1 is MRHNA and CDR2 is SNTAGT. CDR3 DNA sequence: TGTGCCAGGTCCAGGAGCGGGGGGACCTACGAGCAGTACTTC. It specifies CARSRSGGTYEQYF.

This clone appeared once. This chain connects TRBV7-2 to TRBJ2-7, with D possibly matching TRBD2 (6 bases). Per germline, CDR1 SGHTA and CDR2 FQGNSA. The V gene lost 2 bases and the J gene lost 2 bases, with 7 bases spanning the gap. The CDR3 totals 13 residues. The CDR3 coding sequence is TGTGCCAGCAGCTTATGGAGGGCCTACGAGCAGTACTTC. It is translated as CASSLWRAYEQYF.

As DNA, the CDR3 is TGTGCCACCAGAGGGACAGCCTCTACCGGGGAGCTGTTTTTT. Translation: CATRGTASTGELFF. This rearrangement joins TRBV24-1 to TRBJ2-2; TRBD1 aligns across 7 bases. This CDR3 is 14 amino acids long. Germline V gives CDR1 KGHDR, CDR2 SFDVKD. The V segment lost 7 bases and the J segment 5 bases; nucleotides outside the gene matches: 6.

In its sample, this clone was seen once. J is TRBJ1-2 and V is TRBV6-5; 11 nucleotides align to TRBD1. V shed 2 bases and J 7 bases; nucleotides not matched to a gene: 6. This CDR3 has 15 amino acids. CDR1 is MNHEY and CDR2 is SVGAGI in the germline V gene. CDR3 protein: CASSYLSGTGGGYTF. As DNA, the CDR3 is TGTGCCAGCAGTTACCTATCCGGGACAGGGGGTGGCTACACCTTC.

The chain links TRBV10-3 to TRBJ2-7; possibly TRBD1 for D (5 bases). This CDR3 region has 15 residues. The V gene's germline CDR1 is ENHRY and CDR2 SYGVKD. Deletions cut 3 bases from V and 3 bases from J, with 15 bases between. This chain's CDR3 is CAISDTGRVDYEQYF. The CDR3 nucleotides read TGTGCCATCAGTGATACAGGCCGGGTGGACTACGAGCAGTACTTC.

The chain joins TRBV10-2 to TRBJ2-3; 11 bases agree with TRBD2. With V trimmed by 0 bases and J by 5 bases, 10 bases remained unmatched. There are 18 residues in the CDR3. Germline values: CDR1 WSHSY, CDR2 SAAADI. The CDR3 sequence is CASSESFAASGRKDTQYF. CDR3 nucleotide sequence: TGCGCCAGCAGTGAGTCATTTGCGGCTAGCGGGAGGAAAGATACGCAGTATTTT.

V usage is TRBV3-1 (or the pseudogene TRBV3-2) and J usage is TRBJ1-3; D unresolved. This CDR3 comprises 13 residues. V shed 0 bases and J shed 9 bases, with 9 bases lying between them. Germline-derived CDR1 and CDR2 are LGHDT and YNNKEL (reference sequence). DNA for the CDR3: TGTGCCAGCAGCCAAGAGCCCGGGGTCACCATATATTTT. It is translated as CASSQEPGVTIYF.

CDR3 in DNA: TGTGCCAGCAGCAAACAGGGGGAGGATCAGCCCCAGCATTTT. This sequence encodes CASSKQGEDQPQHF. This chain uses TRBV21-1 with TRBJ1-5; the D call of TRBD1 is as the table states it, not checked on the DNA. TRBV21-1 counts as a pseudogene. This CDR3 is 14 amino acids long.

This clone was recorded once. Within the sample, other DNA sequences also encode this same CDR3. The CDR3 region has the DNA TGCAGTGCTAGAGCATTGGAGACCCAGTACTTC. This translates into CSARALETQYF. V usage is TRBV20-1 and J usage is TRBJ2-5; D unclear. The CDR3 runs 11 residues. Trimming stripped 1 base from V and 5 bases from J, with 5 bases between. Germline CDR1 and CDR2: DFQATT and SNEGSKA (reference sequence).

The V and J genes are TRBV7-3 and TRBJ1-2; D might be TRBD1 (5 bases). The CDR3 runs 12 residues. Germline loops: CDR1 SGHTA, CDR2 FQGTGA. The V end was cut by 3 bases, the J end by 7 bases, with 9 bases between. CDR3 coding DNA: TGTGCCAGCAGCTTGGGAGGGGTTGGCTACACCTTC. It specifies CASSLGGVGYTF.

The chain recombines TRBV6-6 with TRBJ1-2; D may be TRBD1 (6 bases). The CDR3 loop spans 14 amino acids. The germline CDR1 and CDR2 sequences are MNHNY and SVGAGI (reference sequence). Trimming pared 6 bases from V and 0 bases from J, leaving 11 bases between. CDR3 in DNA: TGTGCCAGCAGAAGGACAGACGCTAACTATGGCTACACCTTC. This gives the protein CASRRTDANYGYTF.

The V and J genes are TRBV19 and TRBJ1-2; D gene uncertain. Trimming took 6 bases from V and 6 from J, leaving 8 bases between them. Per germline, CDR1 LNHDA and CDR2 SQIVND (reference sequence). The CDR3 runs to 11 residues. CDR3 sequence: CASREGHGYTF. CDR3 nucleotide sequence: TGTGCCAGTAGGGAGGGCCATGGCTACACCTTC.

The chain carries TRBV4-1 and TRBJ2-5; D remains ambiguous. V lost 4 bases and J lost 5, with 11 bases in between. The CDR3 consists of 13 residues. Germline loops: CDR1 MGHRA, CDR2 YSYEKL. CDR3 region: CASSRESLETQYF. DNA for the CDR3: TGCGCCAGCAGCCGAGAATCGTTGGAGACCCAGTACTTC.

This chain uses TRBV24-1 with TRBJ2-3, with 9 positions matching TRBD1. The CDR3 has 17 amino acids. V was pared by 5 bases and J by 2 bases, with 10 bases of the junction left unmatched. Germline V gene sequence: CDR1 KGHDR, CDR2 SFDVKD. CDR3 protein: CATSGGFGTGNTDTQYF. Written as DNA, the CDR3 is TGTGCCACCAGTGGAGGTTTTGGGACAGGGAACACAGATACGCAGTATTTT.

Here the CDR3 reads CASSPLTGYVQYF. The CDR3 DNA reads as TGTGCCAGCAGCCCCCTCACAGGGTATGTGCAGTACTTC. The chain links TRBV27 to TRBJ2-7, with D possibly being TRBD1 (6 bases). V was pared by 6 bases and J by 9 bases, with 18 bases between. From germline, CDR1 is MNHEY and CDR2 SMNVEV (reference sequence). This CDR3 contains 13 residues.